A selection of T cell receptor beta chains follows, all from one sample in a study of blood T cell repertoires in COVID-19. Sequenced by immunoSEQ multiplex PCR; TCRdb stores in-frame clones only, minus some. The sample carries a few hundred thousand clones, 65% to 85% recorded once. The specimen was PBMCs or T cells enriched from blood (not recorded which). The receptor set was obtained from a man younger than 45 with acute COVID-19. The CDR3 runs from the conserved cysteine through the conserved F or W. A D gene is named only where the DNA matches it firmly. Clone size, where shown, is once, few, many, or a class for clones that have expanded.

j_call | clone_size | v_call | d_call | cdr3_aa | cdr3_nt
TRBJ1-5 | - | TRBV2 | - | CASGLGATSNQPQHF | TGTGCCAGCGGTCTGGGGGCTACCAGCAATCAGCCCCAGCATTTT
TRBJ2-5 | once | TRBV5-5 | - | CASNPLTFQETQYF | TGTGCCAGCAACCCCCTCACATTCCAAGAGACCCAGTACTTC
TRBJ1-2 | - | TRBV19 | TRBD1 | CASRTDRASYRYTF | TGTGCCAGTAGGACGGACAGGGCCAGTTATCGCTACACCTTC
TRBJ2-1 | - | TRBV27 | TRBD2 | CASSFGGATYNEQFF | TGTGCCAGCAGTTTCGGGGGGGCTACCTACAATGAGCAGTTCTTC
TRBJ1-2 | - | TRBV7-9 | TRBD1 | CASSPWGQEEGYTF | TGTGCCAGCAGCCCTTGGGGACAGGAAGAGGGCTACACCTTC
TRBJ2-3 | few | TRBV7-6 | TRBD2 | CASSLAVAGGSIHTQYF | TGTGCCAGCAGCTTAGCCGTAGCGGGGGGGTCCATCCATACGCAGTATTTT
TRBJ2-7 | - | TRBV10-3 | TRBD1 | CAISPDRGSYEQYF | TGTGCCATCAGCCCTGACAGGGGGTCCTACGAGCAGTACTTC
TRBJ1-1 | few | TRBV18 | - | CASSRERGGAPNTEAFF | TGTGCCAGCTCACGGGAACGGGGGGGGGCCCCGAACACTGAAGCTTTCTTT
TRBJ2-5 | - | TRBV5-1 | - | CASSLAGRGASQETQYF | TGCGCCAGCAGCTTGGCGGGCAGGGGCGCCTCCCAAGAGACCCAGTACTTC
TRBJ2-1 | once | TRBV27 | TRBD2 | CASSALTGTTYNEQFF | TGTGCCAGCAGTGCACTCACCGGGACTACCTACAATGAGCAGTTCTTC
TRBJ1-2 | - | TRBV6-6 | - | CASSYSTAGGYGYTF | TGTGCCAGCAGTTACTCGACGGCGGGGGGGTATGGCTACACCTTC
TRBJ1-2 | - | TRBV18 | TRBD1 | CASSEDRGDFYGYTF | TGTGCCAGCTCAGAGGACAGGGGGGATTTCTATGGCTACACCTTC
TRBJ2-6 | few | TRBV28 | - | CASSLGQGGANVLTF | TGTGCCAGCAGTTTAGGCCAGGGCGGGGCCAACGTCCTGACTTTC
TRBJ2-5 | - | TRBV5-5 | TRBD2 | CASGRLATYQETQYF | TGTGCCAGCGGCAGACTAGCCACGTACCAAGAGACCCAGTACTTC
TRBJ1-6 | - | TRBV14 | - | CASSHLGSPLHF | TGTGCCAGCAGCCATTTGGGCTCACCCCTCCACTTT
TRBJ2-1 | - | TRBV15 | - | CATSPRKGNEQFF | TGTGCCACCAGCCCTCGTAAGGGGAATGAGCAGTTCTTC
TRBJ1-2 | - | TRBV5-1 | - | CASSLDPGGYTF | TGCGCCAGCAGCTTGGATCCAGGGGGCTACACCTTC
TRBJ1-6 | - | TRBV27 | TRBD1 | CASSLDRDDSPLHF | TGTGCCAGCAGCCTCGACAGGGACGATTCACCCCTCCACTTT
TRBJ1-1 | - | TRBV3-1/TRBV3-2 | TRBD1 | CASSLNPGQGSFF | TGTGCCAGCAGCCTGAATCCGGGACAGGGGTCTTTCTTT
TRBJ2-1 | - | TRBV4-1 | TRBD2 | CASSQDAAGGFNEQFF | TGCGCCAGCAGCCAAGATGCGGCGGGGGGGTTCAATGAGCAGTTCTTC
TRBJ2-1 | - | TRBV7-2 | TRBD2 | CASRPGGDYNEQFF | TGTGCCAGCAGACCGGGGGGGGACTACAATGAGCAGTTCTTC
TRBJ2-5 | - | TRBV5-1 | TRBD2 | CASSSGLAGGQETQYF | TGCGCCAGCAGCTCTGGACTAGCGGGGGGGCAAGAGACCCAGTACTTC
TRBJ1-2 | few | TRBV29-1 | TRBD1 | CSATTGGYGYTF | TGCAGCGCCACGACAGGGGGCTATGGCTACACCTTC